What follows is one TCR beta chain and its context. The length of the CDR3 is 13 residues. Germline V gives CDR1 SGHVS, CDR2 FNYEAQ. Trimming pared 5 bases from V and 5 bases from J, leaving 12 bases between. Generated by immunoSEQ multiplex PCR, the TCRdb table keeps only in-frame clones and is missing some. The sample yields 150,000 to 200,000 clones, about 92% seen once. This entry comes from a study of blood T cell repertoires in COVID-19. Whole-study context: T cells, B-cell-depleted T cells, or PBMCs provided the cDNA or gDNA that served as material.

The gene calls are TRBV7-6 and TRBJ2-5; D not resolved. Sequencing was performed on peripheral blood. This clonotype was obtained from a woman aged 60-75 years with COVID-19, enrolled during active disease. The CDR3 sequence is CASSPPASETQYF. The CDR3 DNA reads TGTGCCAGCAGCCCCCCCGCGAGCGAGACCCAGTACTTC.